Following are 29 T cell receptor beta chains from one sample sequenced in a study of cytomegalovirus exposure and HLA in healthy donors. Amplification used 60 Vbeta primers and 13 Jbeta primers. Assay used: immunoSEQ multiplex PCR; TCRdb lists only in-frame clones, some missing. The sample carries some 130,000 clones, roughly 80% recorded once. The sequencing sample was made of PBMCs. Receptor source: a male donor in good health and CMV-seropositive.

The genes are TRBV4-1 and TRBJ2-7; 9 bases are a match to TRBD2. The CDR3 is 14 amino acids. Losses at the gene ends were 3 bases for V and 4 bases for J; bases not matched to a gene: 4. CDR1 is MGHRA, CDR2 YSYEKL, per germline. In DNA form, the CDR3 reads TGCGCCAGCAGCCATCTAGCGGGACCTTACGAGCAGTACTTC. This translates into CASSHLAGPYEQYF.

The chain has TRBV30 and TRBJ1-1; no firm D call. V dropped 4 bases and J dropped 6 bases, with 3 bases sitting between them. This CDR3 is built from 9 residues. The germline gives CDR1 GTSNPN, CDR2 SVGIG (reference sequence). CDR3 DNA: TGTGCCTGGAAGCCTGAAGCTTTCTTT. Translation: CAWKPEAFF. Supplemented by reference TRBV30 and TRBJ1-1, the full variable domain reads SQTIHQWPATLVQPVGSPLSLECTVEGTSNPNLYWYRQAAGRGLQLLFYSVGIGQISSEVPQNLSASRPQDRQFILSSKKLLLSDSGFYLCAWKPEAFFGQGTRLTVV.

The chain joins TRBV27 to TRBJ1-1; D is unresolved. The CDR3 extends over 13 amino acids. Trimming took off 3 bases at V and 4 bases at J, with 9 bases between the two ends. Germline V gene lookup returns CDR1 MNHEY and CDR2 SMNVEV (reference sequence). CDR3 amino acids: CASSFAGRTEAFF. The CDR3 nucleotides read TGTGCCAGCAGTTTCGCTGGCCGCACTGAAGCTTTCTTT.

This clone was counted between two and nine times. The chain carries TRBV6-5 and TRBJ2-7, with TRBD2 matching over 14 bases. Trimming at V came to 4 bases and at J to 7 bases, leaving 6 bases not matched to a gene. CDR1 MNHEY and CDR2 SVGAGI come from the germline V gene. The CDR3 is 15 residues long. CDR3 DNA sequence: TGTGCCAGCAGTTCGGGACTAGCGGGAGAGGGTGAGCAGTACTTC. It specifies CASSSGLAGEGEQYF.

The genes are TRBV30 and TRBJ2-7; 8 nucleotides align to TRBD1. The germline CDR1 and CDR2 sequences are GTSNPN and SVGIG (reference sequence). This CDR3 comprises 15 residues. V lost 2 bases, J lost 2 bases, and 8 bases stayed unmatched. The CDR3: CAWSPRGRLPYEQYF. The CDR3 nucleotides are TGTGCCTGGAGTCCCAGGGGGCGTCTCCCCTACGAGCAGTACTTC.

The chain has TRBV7-9 and TRBJ2-5, with D unresolved. CDR1 and CDR2 (germline): SEHNR, FQNEAQ (reference sequence). Trimming removed 1 base from V and 5 bases from J, with 14 bases in between. This CDR3 is 15 amino acids long. The CDR3 nucleotides read TGTGCCAGCAGCTTAGGCCCCTCCCCAGCGGAGACCCAGTACTTC. This codes for CASSLGPSPAETQYF.

The V and J genes are TRBV6-6 and TRBJ1-1; 7 positions agree with TRBD1. Unmatched junction bases numbered 5, after V lost 6 bases and J lost 4 bases. Germline loops: CDR1 MNHNY, CDR2 SVGAGI (reference sequence). CDR3 length equals 13 residues. CDR3 in DNA: TGTGCCAGCAGGCAAAACAGGGGCACTGAAGCTTTCTTT. Protein sequence: CASRQNRGTEAFF.

The chain has TRBV4-2 and TRBJ2-7, with 10 positions matching TRBD2. The ends lost 4 bases at V and 1 base at J; junction bases unmatched: 10. CDR1 LGHNA and CDR2 YNFKEQ come from the germline V gene. CDR3 size: 17 residues. The CDR3 here is CASSPGPLAGESYEQYF. The CDR3 coding sequence is TGTGCCAGCAGCCCCGGGCCTCTAGCGGGAGAGTCCTACGAGCAGTACTTC.

This sequence joins TRBV27 and TRBJ2-7, with 8 bases fitting TRBD1. This CDR3 is built from 14 residues. Germline trimming cut 11 bases from V and 6 bases from J; bases unmatched to any gene: 15. Germline-derived CDR1 and CDR2 are MNHEY and SMNVEV (reference sequence). CDR3 in amino acids: CAPVRAGGLFEQYF. The DNA of the CDR3 is TGTGCCCCAGTGAGGGCAGGGGGCTTATTCGAGCAGTACTTC.

Details on this clone: At one end the junction does not follow the germline gene, possibly because of a read error. CDR3 nucleotide sequence: TGTGCCGGCAGCTTACTAGCGGGAGGAGAGACCCAGTACTTC. Encoded protein: CAGSLLAGGETQYF. V gene TRBV13 combines with J gene TRBJ2-5, with 12 nucleotides matching TRBD2. This CDR3 has 14 amino acids. Germline V gene lookup returns CDR1 PRHDT and CDR2 FYEKMQ (reference sequence).

This rearrangement joins TRBV7-9 to TRBJ1-1; perhaps TRBD1 as D (5 bases). V lost 5 bases and J lost 3, with 19 bases in between. CDR3 length: 16 amino acids. In germline, CDR1 is SEHNR, CDR2 FQNEAQ (reference sequence). CDR3 coding DNA: TGTGCCAGCAGCCCCCTCTCAGGGAGGGACGACACTGAAGCTTTCTTT. It codes for CASSPLSGRDDTEAFF.

The rearrangement joins TRBV14 to TRBJ2-1; no definite D call. The CDR3 has 15 residues. The ends were cut back, 1 base at V and 4 bases at J, with 11 bases in the middle. Germline CDR1 SGHDN, CDR2 FVKESK. Here the CDR3 DNA reads TGTGCCAGCAGCCAAGGCCTAGGCCGATACAATGAGCAGTTCTTC. Translation: CASSQGLGRYNEQFF.

The chain has TRBV7-9 and TRBJ2-7; TRBD2 agrees at 13 bases. The CDR3 is 15 residues long. Unmatched junction bases numbered 4, after V lost 3 bases and J lost 5 bases. Germline-derived CDR1 and CDR2 are SEHNR and FQNEAQ (reference sequence). The CDR3 DNA is TGTGCCAGCAGCTTCGTGGGACTAGCGGGACACGAGCAGTACTTC. This encodes CASSFVGLAGHEQYF. Full variable domain (rest looked up from reference TRBV7-9 and TRBJ2-7): DTGVSQNPRHKITKRGQNVTFRCDPISEHNRLYWYRQTLGQGPEFLTYFQNEAQLEKSRLLSDRFSAERPKGSFSTLEIQRTEQGDSAMYLCASSFVGLAGHEQYFGPGTRLTVT.

The genes are TRBV2 and TRBJ2-3; possibly TRBD2 for D (6 bases). The CDR3 is 13 residues long. V lost 6 bases to trimming and J lost 1 base, with 8 bases between them. From germline, CDR1 is SNHLY and CDR2 FYNNEI. For the CDR3, the DNA is TGTGCCAGCAGGGGGGGTGGCACAGATACGCAGTATTTT. Its protein is CASRGGGTDTQYF.

The rearrangement uses TRBV9 and TRBJ2-7; a weak D match, TRBD1 (6 bases). The CDR3 is 16 amino acids. The V end lost 3 bases, the J end lost 6 bases, and 22 bases lay between the germline ends. Per germline, CDR1 SGDLS and CDR2 YYNGEE. This CDR3 reads CASSEGDLGIYGEQYF. The CDR3 DNA follows: TGTGCCAGCAGCGAGGGGGACCTAGGGATCTACGGCGAGCAGTACTTC.

V and J are TRBV28 and TRBJ2-3; D remains ambiguous. The CDR3 has 15 amino acids. CDR1 and CDR2 (germline): MDHEN, SYDVKM. Trimming removed 6 bases at V and 3 bases at J, with 16 bases between. The DNA of the CDR3 is TGTGCCAGCAGCGGTACCGCGGAGAAGACAGATACGCAGTATTTT. Amino acid sequence: CASSGTAEKTDTQYF.

V and J are TRBV29-1 and TRBJ2-7; D unresolved. Trimming cost V 6 bases and J 6 bases, with 18 bases left between them. CDR3 length: 13 residues. CDR1 is SQVTM, CDR2 ANQGSEA, per germline. The CDR3 spells CSVVPQWPSEQYF. The CDR3 nucleotides read TGCAGCGTCGTGCCCCAGTGGCCCTCCGAGCAGTACTTC.

This sequence joins TRBV7-9 and TRBJ2-5; TRBD1 matches 9 bases. This CDR3 is 16 amino acids long. Per the germline V gene, CDR1 is SEHNR and CDR2 is FQNEAQ (reference sequence). V gave up 2 bases and J gave up 5 bases; unmatched junction bases: 9. CDR3 amino acids: CASSLRGTGRGETQYF. DNA for the CDR3: TGTGCCAGCAGCTTAAGGGGGACAGGGCGGGGCGAGACCCAGTACTTC.

The chain links TRBV6-5 to TRBJ1-1, with D perhaps TRBD1 (6 bases). V was cut by 3 bases and J by 0 bases, with 14 bases left in between. The CDR3 covers 16 residues. Germline CDR1 and CDR2: MNHEY and SVGAGI. The chain's CDR3 is CASSYVYGDMNTEAFF. The CDR3 bases are TGTGCCAGCAGTTATGTCTATGGGGACATGAACACTGAAGCTTTCTTT.

The chain uses TRBV10-2 and TRBJ2-7, with 15 bases identical to TRBD2. The V segment lost 6 bases and the J segment 0 bases; nucleotides outside the gene matches: 9. The CDR3 sequence is 18 residues long. The germline V gene has CDR1 WSHSY and CDR2 SAAADI. CDR3 sequence reads: CASREGGLAGGSSYEQYF. Here the CDR3 DNA reads TGCGCCAGCAGAGAAGGGGGACTAGCGGGAGGCAGCTCCTACGAGCAGTACTTC.

The chain links TRBV7-2 to TRBJ1-2; no clear D gene. The CDR3 runs 13 residues. Germline CDR1 and CDR2: SGHTA and FQGNSA. Trimming shortened V by 7 bases and J by 0 bases, and 9 bases separated the two germline ends. The CDR3 loop is CASTYEPNYGYTF. The CDR3 DNA follows: TGTGCCAGCACCTATGAGCCTAACTATGGCTACACCTTC.

J is TRBJ2-1 and V is TRBV20-1, with 7 bases aligning to TRBD2. This CDR3 region has 10 residues. Germline CDR1 is DFQATT and CDR2 is SNEGSKA (reference sequence). With 6 bases clipped from V and 7 bases from J, the junction kept 0 bases outside the gene matches. This CDR3 reads CSAGGNEQFF. In DNA form, the CDR3 reads TGCAGTGCCGGGGGGAATGAGCAGTTCTTC.

The V and J genes are TRBV28 and TRBJ2-1; 12 nucleotides line up with TRBD1. Germline V gene sequence: CDR1 MDHEN, CDR2 SYDVKM. CDR3 length equals 16 residues. Unmatched junction bases numbered 10, after V lost 4 bases and J lost 9 bases. The CDR3 DNA sequence: TGTGCCAGCAGTTATAGATCGGGGACAGGGGGCGTTGAGCAGTTCTTC. Residues: CASSYRSGTGGVEQFF.

The chain uses TRBV5-1 and TRBJ1-3; D not resolved. Germline V gives CDR1 SGHRS, CDR2 YFSETQ. This CDR3 spans 16 amino acids. The ends were cut back, 1 base at V and 0 bases at J, with 11 bases in the middle. This chain's CDR3 is CASSLNNRYSGNTIYF. CDR3 in DNA: TGCGCCAGCAGCTTGAATAACAGATACTCTGGAAACACCATATATTTT.

The chain couples TRBV6-6 to TRBJ2-3, with 9 nucleotides matching TRBD1. The V gene end was trimmed by 5 bases and the J gene end by 5 bases; junction bases not matched to a gene: 11. Germline CDR1 and CDR2: MNHNY and SVGAGI (reference sequence). The CDR3 is 16 residues long. In DNA, the CDR3 is TGTGCCAGCAGTCAGACCGGGACAGGGACGGGAGATACGCAGTATTTT. Translating gives CASSQTGTGTGDTQYF.

Here the CDR3 reads CASSQNGQKSETQYF. In nucleotides, the CDR3 is TGTGCCAGCAGCCAGAACGGACAAAAATCCGAGACCCAGTACTTC. This chain connects TRBV11-3 to TRBJ2-5; TRBD1 is a possible D gene (5 bases). The V and J ends lost 5 bases and 5 bases respectively, with 18 bases between them. CDR1 and CDR2 from the germline V gene are SGHNT and YENEEA. The CDR3 length is 15 residues.

The genes are TRBV7-2 and TRBJ2-5, with D possibly matching TRBD2 (6 bases). This CDR3 contains 12 residues. V was clipped by 5 bases and J by 11 bases, with 15 bases between them. Germline V CDR1 and CDR2: SGHTA, FQGNSA. The chain's CDR3 is CASSRGTEEQYF. The DNA for the CDR3 is TGTGCCAGCAGCCGCGGGACTGAGGAGCAGTACTTC. Based on the CDR3 plus reference TRBV7-2 and TRBJ2-5, the full variable domain is GAGVSQSPSNKVTEKGKDVELRCDPISGHTALYWYRQSLGQGLEFLIYFQGNSAPDKSGLPSDRFSAERTGGSVSTLTIQRTQQEDSAVYLCASSRGTEEQYFGPGTRLLVL.

This chain joins TRBV9 and TRBJ2-2, with D uncertain. The CDR3 is 13 amino acids. Per the germline V gene, CDR1 is SGDLS and CDR2 is YYNGEE. Deletions cut 3 bases from V and 9 bases from J, with 12 bases between. Written as DNA, the CDR3 is TGTGCCAGCAGCGCCATTTCCGGTCGGGAGCTGTTTTTT. This gives the protein CASSAISGRELFF. Drawing the rest from reference TRBV9 and TRBJ2-2, the complete variable domain is DSGVTQTPKHLITATGQRVTLRCSPRSGDLSVYWYQQSLDQGLQFLIQYYNGEERAKGNILERFSAQQFPDLHSELNLSSLELGDSALYFCASSAISGRELFFGEGSRLTVL.

The chain combines TRBV7-2 with TRBJ2-5; D unclear. CDR1 SGHTA and CDR2 FQGNSA come from the germline V gene. The CDR3 is made up of 15 amino acids. Trimming removed 1 base from V and 1 base from J, with 10 bases in between. The CDR3 region has the DNA TGTGCCAGCAGCTTAGTTTGGGCAGCCCAAGAGACCCAGTACTTC. Encoded protein: CASSLVWAAQETQYF.